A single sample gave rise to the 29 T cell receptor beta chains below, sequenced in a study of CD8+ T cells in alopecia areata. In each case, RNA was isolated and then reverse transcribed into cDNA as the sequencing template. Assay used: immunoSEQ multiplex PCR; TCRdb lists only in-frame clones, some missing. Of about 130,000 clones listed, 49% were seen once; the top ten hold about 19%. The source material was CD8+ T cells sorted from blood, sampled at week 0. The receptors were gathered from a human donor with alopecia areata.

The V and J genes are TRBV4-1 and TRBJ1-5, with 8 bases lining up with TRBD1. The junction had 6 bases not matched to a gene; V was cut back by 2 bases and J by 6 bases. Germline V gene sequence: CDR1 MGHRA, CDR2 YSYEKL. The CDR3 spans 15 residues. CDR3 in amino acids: CASSQLTGGVQPQHF. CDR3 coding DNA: TGCGCCAGCAGCCAACTTACAGGGGGAGTTCAGCCCCAGCATTTT.

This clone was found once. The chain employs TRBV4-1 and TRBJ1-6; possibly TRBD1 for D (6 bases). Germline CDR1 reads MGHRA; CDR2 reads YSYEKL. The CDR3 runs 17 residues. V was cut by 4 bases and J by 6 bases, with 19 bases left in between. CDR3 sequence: CASSRQPPGQVNSPLHF. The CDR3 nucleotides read TGCGCCAGCAGCCGACAACCCCCGGGACAAGTTAATTCACCCCTCCACTTT.

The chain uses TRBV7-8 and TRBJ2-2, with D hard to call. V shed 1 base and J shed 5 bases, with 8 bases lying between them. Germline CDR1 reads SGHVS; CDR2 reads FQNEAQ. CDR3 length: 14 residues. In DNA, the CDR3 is TGTGCCAGCAGCTTAGTCGGCGGAACCGGGGAGCTGTTTTTT. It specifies CASSLVGGTGELFF. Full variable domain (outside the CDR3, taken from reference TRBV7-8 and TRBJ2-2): GAGVSQSPRYKVAKRGQDVALRCDPISGHVSLFWYQQALGQGPEFLTYFQNEAQLDKSGLPSDRFFAERPEGSVSTLKIQRTQQEDSAVYLCASSLVGGTGELFFGEGSRLTVL.

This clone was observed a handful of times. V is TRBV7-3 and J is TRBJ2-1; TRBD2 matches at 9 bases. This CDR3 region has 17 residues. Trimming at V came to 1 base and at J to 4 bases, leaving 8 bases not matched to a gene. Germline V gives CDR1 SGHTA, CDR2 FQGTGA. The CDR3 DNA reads TGTGCCAGCAGCTTAAACAGCGGGGGGTTAGATTACAATGAGCAGTTCTTC. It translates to CASSLNSGGLDYNEQFF.

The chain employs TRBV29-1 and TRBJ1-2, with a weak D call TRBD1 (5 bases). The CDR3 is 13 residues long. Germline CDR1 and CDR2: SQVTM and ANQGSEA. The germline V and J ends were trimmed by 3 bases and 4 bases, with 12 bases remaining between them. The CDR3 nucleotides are TGCAGCGTTGATACGACAGATTCCTATGGCTACACCTTC. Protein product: CSVDTTDSYGYTF.

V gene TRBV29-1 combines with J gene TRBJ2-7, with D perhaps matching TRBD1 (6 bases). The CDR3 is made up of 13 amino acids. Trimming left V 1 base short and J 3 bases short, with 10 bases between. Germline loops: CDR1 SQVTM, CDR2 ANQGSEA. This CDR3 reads CSVEAEDSYEQYF. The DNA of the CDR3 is TGCAGCGTTGAAGCGGAGGACAGCTACGAGCAGTACTTC.

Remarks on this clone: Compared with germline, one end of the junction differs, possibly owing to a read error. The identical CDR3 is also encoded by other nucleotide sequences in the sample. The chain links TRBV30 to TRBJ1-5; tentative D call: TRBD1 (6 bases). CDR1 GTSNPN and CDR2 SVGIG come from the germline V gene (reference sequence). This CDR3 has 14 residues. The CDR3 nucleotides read TGTGCCTGGAGTGTGGAACAGGGTAATCAGCCCCAGCACTTT. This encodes CAWSVEQGNQPQHF.

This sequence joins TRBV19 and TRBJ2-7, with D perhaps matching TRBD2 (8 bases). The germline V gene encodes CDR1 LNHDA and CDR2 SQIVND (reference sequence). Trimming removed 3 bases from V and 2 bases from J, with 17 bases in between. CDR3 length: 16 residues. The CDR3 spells CASSIAGGQRTYEQYF. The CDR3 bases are TGTGCCAGTAGTATCGCGGGGGGACAGAGAACCTACGAGCAGTACTTC.

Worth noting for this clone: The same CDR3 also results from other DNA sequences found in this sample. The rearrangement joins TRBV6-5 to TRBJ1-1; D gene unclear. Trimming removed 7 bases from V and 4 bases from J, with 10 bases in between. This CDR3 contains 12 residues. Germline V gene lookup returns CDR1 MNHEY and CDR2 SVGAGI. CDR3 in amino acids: CASTPGGTEAFF. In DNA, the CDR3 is TGTGCCAGCACTCCTGGCGGCACTGAAGCTTTCTTT.

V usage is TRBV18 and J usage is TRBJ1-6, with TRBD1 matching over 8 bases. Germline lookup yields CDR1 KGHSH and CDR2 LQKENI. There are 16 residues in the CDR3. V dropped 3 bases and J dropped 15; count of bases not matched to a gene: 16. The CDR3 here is CASSPSSGTGPQYLHF. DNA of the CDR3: TGTGCCAGCTCACCGTCCTCCGGGACAGGTCCTCAGTACCTCCACTTT.

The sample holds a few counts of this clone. The CDR3 coding sequence is TGTGCCAGTAGTGGGACGGAGTATCAGCCCCAGCATTTT. The encoded protein is CASSGTEYQPQHF. The rearrangement joins TRBV19 to TRBJ1-5; maybe TRBD1 (5 bases). V dropped 5 bases and J dropped 5 bases, with 10 bases sitting between them. The germline CDR1 and CDR2 sequences are LNHDA and SQIVND (reference sequence). The CDR3 loop spans 13 amino acids.

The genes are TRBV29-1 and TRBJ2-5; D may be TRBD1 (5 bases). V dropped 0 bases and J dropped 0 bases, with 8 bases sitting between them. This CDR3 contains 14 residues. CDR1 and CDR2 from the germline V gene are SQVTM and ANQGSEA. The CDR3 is CSVEDPGYQETQYF. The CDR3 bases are TGCAGCGTTGAAGATCCAGGGTACCAAGAGACCCAGTACTTC.

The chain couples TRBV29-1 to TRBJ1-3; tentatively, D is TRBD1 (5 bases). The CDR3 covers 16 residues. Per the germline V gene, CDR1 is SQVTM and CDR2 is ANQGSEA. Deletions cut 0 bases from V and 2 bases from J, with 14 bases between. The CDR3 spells CSVEENDWGTGNTIYF. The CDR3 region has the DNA TGCAGCGTTGAAGAGAACGACTGGGGCACTGGAAACACCATATATTTT.

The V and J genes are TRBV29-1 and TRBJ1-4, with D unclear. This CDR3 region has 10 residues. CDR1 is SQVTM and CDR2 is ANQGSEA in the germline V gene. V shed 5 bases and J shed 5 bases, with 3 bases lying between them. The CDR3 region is CSVWNEKLFF. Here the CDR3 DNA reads TGCAGCGTTTGGAATGAAAAACTGTTTTTT.

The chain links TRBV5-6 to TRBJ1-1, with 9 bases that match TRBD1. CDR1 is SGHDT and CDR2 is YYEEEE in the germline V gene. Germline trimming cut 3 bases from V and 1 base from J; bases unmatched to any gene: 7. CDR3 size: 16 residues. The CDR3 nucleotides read TGTGCCAGCAGCTCCCTAACAGGGGGCGCGAACACTGAAGCTTTCTTT. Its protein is CASSSLTGGANTEAFF.

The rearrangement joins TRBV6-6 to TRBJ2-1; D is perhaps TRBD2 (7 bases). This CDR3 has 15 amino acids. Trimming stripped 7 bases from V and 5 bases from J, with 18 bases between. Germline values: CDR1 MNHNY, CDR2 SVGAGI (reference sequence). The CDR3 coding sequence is TGTGCCAGCAACTTTATGGGGGGGCCCGACAATGAGCAGTTCTTC. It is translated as CASNFMGGPDNEQFF.

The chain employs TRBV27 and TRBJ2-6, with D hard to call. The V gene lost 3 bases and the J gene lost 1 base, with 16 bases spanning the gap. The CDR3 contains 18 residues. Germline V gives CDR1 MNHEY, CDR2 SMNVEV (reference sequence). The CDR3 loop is CASSFRGQDFSGANVLTF. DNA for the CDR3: TGTGCCAGCAGTTTCCGCGGTCAGGATTTTTCTGGGGCCAACGTCCTGACTTTC.

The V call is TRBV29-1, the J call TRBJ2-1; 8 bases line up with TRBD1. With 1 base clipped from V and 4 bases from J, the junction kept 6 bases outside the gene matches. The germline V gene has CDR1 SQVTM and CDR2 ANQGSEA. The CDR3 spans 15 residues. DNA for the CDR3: TGCAGCGTTGAAGTGAGGGACAGGAGGTACAATGAGCAGTTCTTC. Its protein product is CSVEVRDRRYNEQFF.

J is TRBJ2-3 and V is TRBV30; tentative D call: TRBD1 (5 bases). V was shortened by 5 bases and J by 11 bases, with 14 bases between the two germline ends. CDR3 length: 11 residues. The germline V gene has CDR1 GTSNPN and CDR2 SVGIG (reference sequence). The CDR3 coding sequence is TGTGCCTGGGATCAGGGAATTGGGCAGTATTTT. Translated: CAWDQGIGQYF.

DNA for the CDR3: TGCGCCAGCAGCCTTTGTACGGGACCCCTCGGAGATACGCAGTATTTT. Translated, it gives CASSLCTGPLGDTQYF. The rearrangement links TRBV5-1 to TRBJ2-3, with D perhaps given as TRBD1 or TRBD2 (5 bases each). V dropped 4 bases and J dropped 5 bases, with 20 bases sitting between them. The CDR3 is made up of 16 amino acids. Per germline, CDR1 SGHRS and CDR2 YFSETQ.

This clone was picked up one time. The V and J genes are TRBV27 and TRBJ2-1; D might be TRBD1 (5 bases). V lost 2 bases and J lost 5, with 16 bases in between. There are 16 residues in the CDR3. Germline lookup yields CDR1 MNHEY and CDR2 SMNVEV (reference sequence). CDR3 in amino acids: CASSLTREDSDNEQFF. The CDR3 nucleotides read TGTGCCAGCAGTTTAACCAGGGAAGATAGTGACAATGAGCAGTTCTTC.

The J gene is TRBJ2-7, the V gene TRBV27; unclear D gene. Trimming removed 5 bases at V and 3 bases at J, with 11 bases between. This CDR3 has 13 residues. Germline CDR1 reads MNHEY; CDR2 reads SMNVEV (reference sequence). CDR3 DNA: TGTGCCAGCAGTCCCGGCCAATACTACGAGCAGTACTTC. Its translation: CASSPGQYYEQYF.

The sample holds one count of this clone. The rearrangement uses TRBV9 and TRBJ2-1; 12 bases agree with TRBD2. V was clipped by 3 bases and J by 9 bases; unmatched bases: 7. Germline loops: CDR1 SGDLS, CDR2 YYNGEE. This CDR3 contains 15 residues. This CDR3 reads CASSAPWGLAGEQFF. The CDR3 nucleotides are TGTGCCAGCAGCGCTCCTTGGGGACTAGCGGGTGAGCAGTTCTTC.

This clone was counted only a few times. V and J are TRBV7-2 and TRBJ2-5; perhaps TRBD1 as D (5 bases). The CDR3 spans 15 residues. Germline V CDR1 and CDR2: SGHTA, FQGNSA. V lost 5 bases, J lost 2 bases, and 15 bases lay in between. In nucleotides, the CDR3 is TGTGCCAGCAGCCACCCTGCCAGGGCTCAAGAGACCCAGTACTTC. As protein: CASSHPARAQETQYF.

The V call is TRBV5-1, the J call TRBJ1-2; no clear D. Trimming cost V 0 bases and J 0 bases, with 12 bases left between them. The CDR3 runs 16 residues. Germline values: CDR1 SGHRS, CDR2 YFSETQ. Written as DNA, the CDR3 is TGCGCCAGCAGCTTGGAGGCAGGCGCAGCTAACTATGGCTACACCTTC. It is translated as CASSLEAGAANYGYTF.

For the CDR3, the DNA is TGTGCCAGCAGTGTAATGAACCCCACAGATACGCAGTATTTT. This translates into CASSVMNPTDTQYF. The chain combines TRBV6-1 with TRBJ2-3; no clear D. With 4 bases removed from V and 2 bases from J, the gap between germline ends came to 10 bases. The CDR3 has 14 amino acids. Germline V lookup: CDR1 MNHNS, CDR2 SASEGT.

The CDR3 nucleotides read TGCGCCAGCAGCCAAGTGGGACAGGCGAACACTGAAGCTTTCTTT. It specifies CASSQVGQANTEAFF. The chain uses TRBV4-1 and TRBJ1-1, with 8 bases matching TRBD1. The CDR3 is made up of 15 amino acids. J gave up 1 base and V 1 base, and 2 bases lay outside the gene matches. Germline CDR1 is MGHRA and CDR2 is YSYEKL.

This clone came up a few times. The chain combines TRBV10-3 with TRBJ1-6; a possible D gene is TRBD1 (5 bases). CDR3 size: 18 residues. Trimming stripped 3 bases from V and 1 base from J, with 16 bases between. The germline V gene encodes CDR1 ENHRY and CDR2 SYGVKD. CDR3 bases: TGTGCCATCAGTGATCGGAGAGGCGACAGTTCCTATAATTCACCCCTCCACTTT. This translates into CAISDRRGDSSYNSPLHF.

For the CDR3, the DNA is TGCAGTTCTATGGGCTTAGACTACGAGCAGTACTTC. Encoded protein: CSSMGLDYEQYF. This sequence joins TRBV29-1 and TRBJ2-7; D ambiguous. This CDR3 contains 12 residues. Per the germline V gene, CDR1 is SQVTM and CDR2 is ANQGSEA.